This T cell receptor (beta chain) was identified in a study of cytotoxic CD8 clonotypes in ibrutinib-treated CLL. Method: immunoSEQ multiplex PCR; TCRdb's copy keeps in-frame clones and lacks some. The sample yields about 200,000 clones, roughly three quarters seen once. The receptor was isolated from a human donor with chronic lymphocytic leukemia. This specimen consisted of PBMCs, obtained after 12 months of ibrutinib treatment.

In nucleotides, the CDR3 is TGCAGCGTGGCTAAAGGACAGGGGGATGGGCAGTTCTTC. It translates to CSVAKGQGDGQFF. The rearrangement links TRBV29-1 to TRBJ2-1; 10 nucleotides align to TRBD1. Per the germline V gene, CDR1 is SQVTM and CDR2 is ANQGSEA. The CDR3 covers 13 residues. V was pared by 6 bases and J by 12 bases, with 11 bases of the junction left unmatched.